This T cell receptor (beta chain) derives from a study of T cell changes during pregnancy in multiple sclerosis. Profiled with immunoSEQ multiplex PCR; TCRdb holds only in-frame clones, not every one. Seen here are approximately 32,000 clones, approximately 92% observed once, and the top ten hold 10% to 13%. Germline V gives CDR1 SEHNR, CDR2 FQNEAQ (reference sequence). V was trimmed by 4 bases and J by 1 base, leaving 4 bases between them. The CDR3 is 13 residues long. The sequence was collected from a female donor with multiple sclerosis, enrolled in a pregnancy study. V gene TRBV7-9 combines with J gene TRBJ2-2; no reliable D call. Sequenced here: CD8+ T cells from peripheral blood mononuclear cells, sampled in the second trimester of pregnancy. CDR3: CASSSRNTGELFF. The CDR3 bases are TGTGCCAGCAGCTCCAGGAACACCGGGGAGCTGTTTTTT.